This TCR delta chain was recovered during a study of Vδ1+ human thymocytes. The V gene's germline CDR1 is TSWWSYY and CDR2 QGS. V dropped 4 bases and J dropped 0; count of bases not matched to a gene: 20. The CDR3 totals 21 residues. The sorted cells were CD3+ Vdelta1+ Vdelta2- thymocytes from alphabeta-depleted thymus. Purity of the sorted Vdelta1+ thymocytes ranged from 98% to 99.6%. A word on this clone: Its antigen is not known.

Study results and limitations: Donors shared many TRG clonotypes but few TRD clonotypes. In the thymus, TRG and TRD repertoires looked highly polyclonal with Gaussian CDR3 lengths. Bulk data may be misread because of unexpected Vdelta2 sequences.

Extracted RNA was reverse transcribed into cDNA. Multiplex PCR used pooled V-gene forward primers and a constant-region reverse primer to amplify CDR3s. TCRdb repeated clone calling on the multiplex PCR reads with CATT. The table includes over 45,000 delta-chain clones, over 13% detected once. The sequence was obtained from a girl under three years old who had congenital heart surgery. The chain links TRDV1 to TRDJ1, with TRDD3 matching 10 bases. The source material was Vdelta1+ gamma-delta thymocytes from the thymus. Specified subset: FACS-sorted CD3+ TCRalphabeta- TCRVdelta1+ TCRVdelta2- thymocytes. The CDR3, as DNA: TGTGCTCTTGGGGTCCCTTCTGGTTACTGGGGGATCGCCCTGTACACCGATAAACTCATCTTT. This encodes CALGVPSGYWGIALYTDKLIF.